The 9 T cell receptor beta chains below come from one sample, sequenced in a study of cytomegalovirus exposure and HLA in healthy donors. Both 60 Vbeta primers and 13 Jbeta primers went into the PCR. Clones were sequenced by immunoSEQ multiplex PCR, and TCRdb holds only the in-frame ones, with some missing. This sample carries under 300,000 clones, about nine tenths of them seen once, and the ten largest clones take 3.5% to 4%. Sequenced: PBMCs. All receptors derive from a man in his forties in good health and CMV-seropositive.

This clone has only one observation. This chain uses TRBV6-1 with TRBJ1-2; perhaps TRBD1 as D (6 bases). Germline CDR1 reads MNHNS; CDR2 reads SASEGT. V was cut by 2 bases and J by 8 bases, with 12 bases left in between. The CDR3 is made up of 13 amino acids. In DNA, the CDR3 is TGTGCCAGCAGTGAATGGGGGGGCCAAGGCTACACCTTC. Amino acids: CASSEWGGQGYTF.

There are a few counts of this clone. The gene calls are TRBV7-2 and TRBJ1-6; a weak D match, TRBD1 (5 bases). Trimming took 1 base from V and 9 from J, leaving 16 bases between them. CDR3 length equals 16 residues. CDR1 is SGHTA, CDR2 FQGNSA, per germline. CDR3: CASSLVGGYQGSPLHF. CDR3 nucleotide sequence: TGTGCCAGCAGCTTAGTGGGAGGGTATCAGGGTTCACCCCTCCACTTT.

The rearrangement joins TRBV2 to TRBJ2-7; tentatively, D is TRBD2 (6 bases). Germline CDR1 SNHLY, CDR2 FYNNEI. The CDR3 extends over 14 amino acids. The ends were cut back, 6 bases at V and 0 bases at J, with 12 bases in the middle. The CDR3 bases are TGTGCCAGCAGATCCGGGACTTCCTCCTACGAGCAGTACTTC. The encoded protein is CASRSGTSSYEQYF.

CDR3 region: CASSDQRGGSPGANVLTF. The CDR3 nucleotides read TGTGCCAGCAGCGACCAAAGGGGGGGTTCCCCTGGGGCCAACGTCCTGACTTTC. The gene calls are TRBV9 and TRBJ2-6; perhaps TRBD2 as D (7 bases). From germline, CDR1 is SGDLS and CDR2 YYNGEE. Trimming cost V 3 bases and J 2 bases, with 18 bases left between them. There are 18 residues in the CDR3.

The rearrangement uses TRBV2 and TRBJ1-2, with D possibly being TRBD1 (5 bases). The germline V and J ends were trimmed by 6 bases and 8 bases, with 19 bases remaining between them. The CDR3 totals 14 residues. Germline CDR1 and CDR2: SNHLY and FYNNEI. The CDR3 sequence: CASRLTATAGGYTF. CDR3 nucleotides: TGTGCCAGCAGACTGACAGCGACCGCGGGGGGCTACACCTTC.

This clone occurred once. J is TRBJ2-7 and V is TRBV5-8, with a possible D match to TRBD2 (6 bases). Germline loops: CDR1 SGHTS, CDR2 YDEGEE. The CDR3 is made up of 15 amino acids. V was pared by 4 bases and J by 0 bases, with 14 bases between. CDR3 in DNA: TGTGCCAGCAGCCCTAGGGACTTTACCTCCTACGAGCAGTACTTC. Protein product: CASSPRDFTSYEQYF.

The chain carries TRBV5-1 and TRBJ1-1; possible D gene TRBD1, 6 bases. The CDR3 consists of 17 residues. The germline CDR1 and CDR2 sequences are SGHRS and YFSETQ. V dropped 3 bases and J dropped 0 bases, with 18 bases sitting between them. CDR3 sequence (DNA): TGCGCCAGCAGCTCCAGGGGCCAGCCTACCATGAACACTGAAGCTTTCTTT. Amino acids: CASSSRGQPTMNTEAFF.

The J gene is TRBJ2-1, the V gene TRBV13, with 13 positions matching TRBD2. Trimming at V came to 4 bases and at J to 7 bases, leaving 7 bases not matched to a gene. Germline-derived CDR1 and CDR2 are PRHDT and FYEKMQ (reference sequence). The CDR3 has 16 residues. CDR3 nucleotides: TGTGCCAGCAGCTGGGGACTAGCGGGATACATGAATGAGCAGTTCTTC. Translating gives CASSWGLAGYMNEQFF. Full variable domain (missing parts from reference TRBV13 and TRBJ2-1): AAGVIQSPRHLIKEKRETATLKCYPIPRHDTVYWYQQGPGQDPQFLISFYEKMQSDKGSIPDRFSAQQFSDYHSELNMSSLELGDSALYFCASSWGLAGYMNEQFFGPGTRLTVL.

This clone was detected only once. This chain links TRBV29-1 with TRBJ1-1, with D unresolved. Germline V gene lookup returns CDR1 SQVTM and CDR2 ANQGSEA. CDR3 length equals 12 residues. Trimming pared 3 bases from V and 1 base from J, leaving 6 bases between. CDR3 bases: TGCAGCGTTGAGGCCAGGAACACTGAAGCTTTCTTT. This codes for CSVEARNTEAFF.